This TCR beta chain was sequenced in a study of technical replicates of blood from several donors. The CDR3 is 15 amino acids. Per the germline V gene, CDR1 is SGHNT and CDR2 is YYREEE (reference sequence). Trimming pared 4 bases from V and 4 bases from J, leaving 17 bases between. Profiling relied on immunoSEQ multiplex PCR, and the TCRdb table lists in-frame clones only, not all of them. The data show more than 60,000 clones, with around 94% seen just once and 0.41% held by the top ten. This sequence was found in a human donor in good health. Sequencing was done on a sample of T cells isolated from PBMCs. The gene calls are TRBV5-4 and TRBJ1-2; D is possibly TRBD1 (5 bases). CDR3 region: CASSLTDSRLYGYTF. CDR3 sequence (DNA): TGTGCCAGCAGCCTAACCGACAGCCGCCTCTATGGCTACACCTTC.